The 15 T cell receptor beta chains reported below all come from one sample, sequenced in a study of Graves' ophthalmopathy and Graves' hyperthyroidism. Researchers took RNA transcripts and amplified TCR beta CDR3 regions from them. The workflow started with a first-round RT-PCR run with HTBI primers and then moved on to a second-round multiplex PCR. Via MiXCR, TCRdb re-called the multiplex PCR reads, giving one row per CDR3 protein. This sample has hundreds of thousands of distinct CDR3 sequences; roughly 21% occur once, and the top ten carry around 45%. The sequencing sample was made of peripheral blood. The source is a woman aged 45-65 years with Graves' ophthalmopathy.

This clonotype was seen more than once but under ten times. The chain carries TRBV9 and TRBJ2-7; 7 bases are a match to TRBD1. V gave up 2 bases and J gave up 5 bases; unmatched junction bases: 7. The CDR3 runs 14 residues. Germline lookup yields CDR1 SGDLS and CDR2 YYNGEE. The CDR3 loop reads CASSVGDRVHEQYF. In DNA form, the CDR3 reads TGTGCCAGCAGCGTCGGAGACAGGGTCCACGAGCAGTACTTC.

This clonotype showed up many times. The V call is TRBV5-1, the J call TRBJ2-2; the D gene could be TRBD1 or TRBD2 (5 bases each). Germline CDR1 and CDR2: SGHRS and YFSETQ. The CDR3 has 14 amino acids. V gave up 7 bases and J gave up 1 base, with 11 bases separating them. The CDR3 sequence: CASERDGNTGELFF. CDR3 nucleotide sequence: TGCGCCAGCGAAAGGGACGGGAACACCGGGGAGCTGTTTTTT.

V usage is TRBV18 and J usage is TRBJ1-5; D call uncertain. The CDR3 consists of 16 residues. The germline V gene has CDR1 KGHSH and CDR2 LQKENI. The germline V and J ends were trimmed by 2 bases and 0 bases, with 11 bases remaining between them. The CDR3, as DNA: TGTGCCAGCTCACCATTTTCGGTACTTAGCAATCAGCCCCAGCATTTT. Its translation: CASSPFSVLSNQPQHF.

This clonotype occurred many times. The chain couples TRBV20-1 to TRBJ1-6; the match to TRBD1 covers 10 bases. The germline gives CDR1 DFQATT, CDR2 SNEGSKA (reference sequence). This CDR3 region has 15 residues. V dropped 1 base and J dropped 8; count of bases not matched to a gene: 5. The CDR3 spells CSARAPGTGDSPLHF. For the CDR3, the DNA is TGCAGTGCTAGAGCTCCCGGGACAGGGGATTCACCCCTCCACTTT.

V and J are TRBV7-2 and TRBJ1-2; D is uncertain. The CDR3 spans 11 residues. V dropped 0 bases and J dropped 8 bases, with 4 bases sitting between them. Germline values: CDR1 SGHTA, CDR2 FQGNSA. The CDR3 loop is CASSLARGYTF. The DNA of the CDR3 is TGTGCCAGCAGCTTAGCGCGAGGCTACACCTTC.

The table lists this clonotype with many counts. This chain links TRBV25-1 with TRBJ2-2; 11 bases match TRBD2. V trimming: 1 base; J trimming: 3 bases; junction bases outside the gene matches: 4. Germline lookup yields CDR1 MGHDK and CDR2 SYGVNS. This CDR3 has 17 residues. CDR3 in DNA: TGTGCCAGCAGTGAATTAGGTAGCGGGAGGGACACCGGGGAGCTGTTTTTT. This translates into CASSELGSGRDTGELFF.

This clonotype was counted at least ten times. The chain joins TRBV4-1 to TRBJ1-5, with D possibly matching TRBD1 (5 bases). CDR3 size: 17 residues. CDR1 MGHRA and CDR2 YSYEKL come from the germline V gene. Trimming removed 0 bases from V and 2 bases from J, with 14 bases in between. Here the CDR3 DNA reads TGCGCCAGCAGCCAAGATATCGGCTTGGGGGGCAATCAGCCCCAGCATTTT. Amino acids: CASSQDIGLGGNQPQHF.

The table lists this clonotype with many counts. The V gene is TRBV2, the J gene TRBJ2-5, with D hard to call. This CDR3 comprises 13 residues. CDR1 is SNHLY and CDR2 is FYNNEI in the germline V gene. Deletions cut 9 bases from V and 1 base from J, with 12 bases between. The CDR3 sequence is CASRQTIQETQYF. The DNA for the CDR3 is TGTGCCAGTAGGCAGACCATCCAAGAGACCCAGTACTTC.

The chain joins TRBV28 to TRBJ1-3, with TRBD1 as a possible D gene (5 bases). Germline loops: CDR1 MDHEN, CDR2 SYDVKM. Between the trimmed V and J ends, which lost 5 bases and 2 bases, there was a span of 13 bases. The CDR3 spans 15 residues. CDR3 nucleotides: TGTGCCAGCAGTCCCCGGGGGTGGCCTGGAAACACCATATATTTT. It encodes CASSPRGWPGNTIYF.

This clonotype was seen many times. The CDR3 loop reads CASSGTSGSYYEQYF. The DNA of the CDR3 is TGTGCCAGCAGCGGGACTAGCGGATCATACTACGAGCAGTACTTC. The chain couples TRBV12-3 or TRBV12-4 to TRBJ2-7; the match to TRBD2 covers 11 bases. CDR3 length: 15 residues. V lost 6 bases, J lost 3 bases, and 7 bases stayed unmatched.

The table lists this clonotype with many counts. This chain links TRBV25-1 with TRBJ2-7; TRBD2 matches at 9 bases. The V segment lost 4 bases and the J segment 6 bases; nucleotides outside the gene matches: 1. The CDR3 extends over 12 amino acids. CDR1 is MGHDK, CDR2 SYGVNS, per germline. CDR3 in DNA: TGTGCCAGCAGTGGGGGACTAGCCGAGCAGTACTTC. Amino acid sequence: CASSGGLAEQYF.

The chain links TRBV6-5 to TRBJ1-2; D unclear. Trimming took 4 bases from V and 2 from J, leaving 11 bases between them. The CDR3 runs 14 residues. Per germline, CDR1 MNHEY and CDR2 SVGAGI. The DNA of the CDR3 is TGTGCCAGCAGTTCTGATGCCCGGAACTATGGCTACACCTTC. It translates to CASSSDARNYGYTF.

This clonotype was seen at least ten times. The rearrangement links TRBV20-1 to TRBJ2-7; possible D gene TRBD2, 5 bases. The CDR3 consists of 12 residues. Per the germline V gene, CDR1 is DFQATT and CDR2 is SNEGSKA (reference sequence). V dropped 2 bases and J dropped 6 bases, with 11 bases sitting between them. The CDR3 sequence is CSARPGVGEQYF. The CDR3 DNA sequence: TGCAGTGCTAGACCCGGGGTAGGCGAGCAGTACTTC.

This clonotype was seen many times. CDR3 residues: CASSRDGTYEQYF. CDR3 sequence (DNA): TGTGCCAGCAGCCGGGACGGGACCTACGAGCAGTACTTC. The J gene is TRBJ2-7, the V gene TRBV7-2; the D gene could be TRBD1 or TRBD2 (5 bases each). Trimming took off 5 bases at V and 2 bases at J, with 10 bases between the two ends. Germline CDR1 and CDR2: SGHTA and FQGNSA. The CDR3 is 13 amino acids. Using reference TRBV7-2 and TRBJ2-7 for the parts outside the CDR3, the full variable domain is GAGVSQSPSNKVTEKGKDVELRCDPISGHTALYWYRQSLGQGLEFLIYFQGNSAPDKSGLPSDRFSAERTGGSVSTLTIQRTQQEDSAVYLCASSRDGTYEQYFGPGTRLTVT.

This chain uses TRBV6-1 with TRBJ1-2; D gene ambiguous. The CDR3 runs to 14 residues. Trimming pared 3 bases from V and 9 bases from J, leaving 17 bases between. Germline assignment: CDR1 MNHNS and CDR2 SASEGT. Here the CDR3 DNA reads TGTGCCAGCAGTGAGGCCAGTTTACAGCCAAGCTACACCTTC. Translated, it gives CASSEASLQPSYTF.